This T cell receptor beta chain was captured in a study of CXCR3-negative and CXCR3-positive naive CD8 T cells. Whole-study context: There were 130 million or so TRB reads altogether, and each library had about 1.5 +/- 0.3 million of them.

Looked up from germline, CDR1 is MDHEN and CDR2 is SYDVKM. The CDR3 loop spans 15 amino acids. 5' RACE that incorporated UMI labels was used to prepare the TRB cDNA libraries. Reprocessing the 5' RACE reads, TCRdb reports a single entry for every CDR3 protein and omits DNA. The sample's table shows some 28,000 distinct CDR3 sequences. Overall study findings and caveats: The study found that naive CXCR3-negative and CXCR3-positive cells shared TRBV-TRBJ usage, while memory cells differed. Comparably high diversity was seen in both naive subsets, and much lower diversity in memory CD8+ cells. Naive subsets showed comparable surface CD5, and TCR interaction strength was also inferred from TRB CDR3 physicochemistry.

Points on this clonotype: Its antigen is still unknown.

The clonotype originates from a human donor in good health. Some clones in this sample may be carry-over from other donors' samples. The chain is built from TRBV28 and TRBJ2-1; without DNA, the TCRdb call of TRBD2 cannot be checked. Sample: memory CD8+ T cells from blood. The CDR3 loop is CASRVLAASYNEQFF. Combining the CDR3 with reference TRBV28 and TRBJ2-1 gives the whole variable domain DVKVTQSSRYLVKRTGEKVFLECVQDMDHENMFWYRQDPGLGLRLIYFSYDVKMKEKGDIPEGYSVSREKKERFSLILESASTNQTSMYLCASRVLAASYNEQFFGPGTRLTVL.